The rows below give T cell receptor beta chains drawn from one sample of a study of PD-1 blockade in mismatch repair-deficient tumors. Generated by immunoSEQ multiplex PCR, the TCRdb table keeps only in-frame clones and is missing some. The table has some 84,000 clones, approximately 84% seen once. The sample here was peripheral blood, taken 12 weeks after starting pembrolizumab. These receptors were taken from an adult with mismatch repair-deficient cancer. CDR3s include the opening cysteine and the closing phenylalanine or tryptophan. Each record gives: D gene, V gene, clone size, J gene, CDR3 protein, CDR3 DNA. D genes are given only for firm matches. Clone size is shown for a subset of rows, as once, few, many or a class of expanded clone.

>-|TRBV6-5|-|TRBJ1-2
CASRPQGLGGYTF
TGTGCCAGCAGGCCGCAGGGTCTCGGTGGCTACACCTTC
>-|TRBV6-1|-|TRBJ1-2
CASSERAGERGYTF
TGTGCCAGCAGTGAGAGGGCAGGGGAACGTGGCTACACCTTC
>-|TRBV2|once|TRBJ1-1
CASSDRGGKAFF
TGTGCCAGCAGTGACAGGGGCGGGAAAGCTTTCTTT
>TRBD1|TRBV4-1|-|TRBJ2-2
CASSQRQGATDTGELFF
TGCGCCAGCAGCCAACGACAGGGGGCAACGGACACCGGGGAGCTGTTTTTT
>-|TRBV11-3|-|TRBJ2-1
CASSLVLGHHNEQFF
TGTGCCAGCAGCTTAGTGCTAGGTCACCACAATGAGCAGTTCTTC
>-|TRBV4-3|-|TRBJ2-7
CASSPRYQATYEQYF
TGCGCCAGCAGCCCAAGATATCAGGCCACCTACGAGCAGTACTTC
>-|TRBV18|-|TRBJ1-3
CASSPGQFDRGNTIYF
TGTGCCAGCTCTCCAGGACAGTTCGATAGGGGAAACACCATATATTTT
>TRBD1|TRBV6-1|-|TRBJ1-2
CASSEARTGAYGYTF
TGTGCCAGCAGTGAAGCGAGAACAGGGGCCTATGGCTACACCTTC
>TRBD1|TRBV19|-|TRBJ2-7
CASSPGQGAYEQYF
TGTGCCAGTAGTCCAGGACAGGGGGCATACGAGCAGTACTTC
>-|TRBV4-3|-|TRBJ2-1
CASSQESGPPNEQFF
TGCGCCAGCAGCCAAGAGTCAGGGCCCCCCAATGAGCAGTTCTTC
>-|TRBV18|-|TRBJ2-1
CASSPQQSNDNEQFF
TGTGCCAGCTCACCTCAACAATCCAACGACAATGAGCAGTTCTTC
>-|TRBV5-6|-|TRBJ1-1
CASSRDQIMNTEAFF
TGTGCCAGCAGCCGCGACCAGATCATGAACACTGAAGCTTTCTTT
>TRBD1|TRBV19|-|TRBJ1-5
CASSILGQGAQPQHF
TGTGCCAGTAGTATTCTAGGGCAGGGGGCACAGCCCCAGCATTTT
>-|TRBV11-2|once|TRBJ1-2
CASSFGDWVGYTF
TGTGCCAGCAGCTTTGGGGACTGGGTTGGCTACACCTTC
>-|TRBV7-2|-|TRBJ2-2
CASSLLSLNTGELFF
TGTGCCAGCAGCTTATTAAGCCTGAACACCGGGGAGCTGTTTTTT
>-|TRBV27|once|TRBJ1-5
CASSFGGTEQPQHF
TGTGCCAGCAGTTTCGGGGGCACGGAACAGCCCCAGCATTTT
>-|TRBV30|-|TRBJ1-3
CAWSPGSGNTIYF
TGTGCCTGGAGCCCAGGGTCTGGAAACACCATATATTTT
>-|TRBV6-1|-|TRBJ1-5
CASIQDGLSNQPQHF
TGTGCCAGCATACAAGACGGGCTTAGCAATCAGCCCCAGCATTTT
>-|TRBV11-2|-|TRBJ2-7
CASSPISRVSSYEQYF
TGTGCCAGCAGCCCTATATCGAGGGTAAGCTCCTACGAGCAGTACTTC
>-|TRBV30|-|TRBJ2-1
CAWEIRVGEQFF
TGTGCCTGGGAAATTAGAGTCGGCGAGCAGTTCTTC
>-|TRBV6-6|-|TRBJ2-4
CASSYGGWGIQYF
TGTGCCAGCAGTTACGGCGGGTGGGGCATTCAGTACTTC
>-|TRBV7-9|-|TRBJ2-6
CASSPLRPRSSGANVLTF
TGTGCCAGCAGCCCACTACGACCACGCAGCTCTGGGGCCAACGTCCTGACTTTC
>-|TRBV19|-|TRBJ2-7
CASSRVGAPGEQYF
TGTGCCAGTAGTAGGGTGGGGGCGCCAGGCGAGCAGTACTTC
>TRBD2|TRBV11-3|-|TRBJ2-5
CASSTRRTSGRETQYF
TGTGCCAGCAGTACCAGGCGGACTAGCGGGAGGGAGACCCAGTACTTC
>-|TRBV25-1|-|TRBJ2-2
CASSEPAGLVTGELFF
TGTGCCAGCAGTGAACCAGCAGGGTTGGTAACCGGGGAGCTGTTTTTT
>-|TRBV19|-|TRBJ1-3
CASSILTLTRRATTASGNTIYF
TGTGCCAGTAGTATTCTCACCTTGACAAGGAGGGCCACGACCGCATCTGGAAACACCATATATTTT
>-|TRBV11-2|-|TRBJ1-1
CASSLGVFGHKNTEAFF
TGTGCCAGCAGCTTAGGGGTATTTGGACATAAGAACACTGAAGCTTTCTTT
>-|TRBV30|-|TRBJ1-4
CAWSKGVKEKLFF
TGTGCCTGGAGTAAGGGGGTTAAGGAAAAACTGTTTTTT
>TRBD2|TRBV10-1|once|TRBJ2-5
CASSDFGLAGAGQETQYF
TGCGCCAGCAGTGACTTTGGGCTAGCGGGAGCCGGGCAAGAGACCCAGTACTTC
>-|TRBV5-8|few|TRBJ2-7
CASPDPDSGEQYF
TGTGCCAGCCCTGATCCGGATAGTGGGGAGCAGTACTTC
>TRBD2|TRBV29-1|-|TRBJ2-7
CSVDAGIAGVEQYF
TGCAGCGTTGATGCGGGGATAGCGGGAGTGGAGCAGTACTTC
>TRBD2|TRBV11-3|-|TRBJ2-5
CASSPGTSGGEETQYF
TGTGCCAGCAGCCCCGGGACTAGCGGAGGGGAGGAGACCCAGTACTTC
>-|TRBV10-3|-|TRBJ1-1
CAISELGQGTEAFF
TGTGCCATCAGTGAGTTGGGGCAGGGTACTGAAGCTTTCTTT
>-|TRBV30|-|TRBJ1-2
CAWSMSSYGYTF
TGTGCCTGGAGTATGTCTTCCTATGGCTACACCTTC
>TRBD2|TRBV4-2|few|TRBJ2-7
CASSQDRLADYYEQYF
TGTGCCAGCAGCCAAGATAGGCTAGCGGACTACTACGAGCAGTACTTC
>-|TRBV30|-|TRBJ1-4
CAWSAPGGFEKLFF
TGTGCCTGGAGTGCCCCCGGAGGGTTCGAAAAACTGTTTTTT
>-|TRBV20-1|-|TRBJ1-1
CSARFQAEAFF
TGCAGTGCTAGATTCCAGGCTGAAGCTTTCTTT
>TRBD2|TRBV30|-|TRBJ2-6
CACPGGSLGSGANVLTF
TGTGCCTGCCCCGGGGGGTCTCTAGGCTCTGGGGCCAACGTCCTGACTTTC
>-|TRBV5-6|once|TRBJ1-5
CASSSGPEQPQHF
TGTGCCAGCAGCTCCGGCCCGGAACAGCCCCAGCATTTT
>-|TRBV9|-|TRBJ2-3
CASSEATSRDTQYF
TGTGCCAGCAGCGAAGCAACTAGCAGAGATACGCAGTATTTT
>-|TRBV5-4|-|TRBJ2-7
CASSQAPRGEQYF
TGTGCCAGCAGCCAAGCCCCCCGGGGCGAGCAGTACTTC
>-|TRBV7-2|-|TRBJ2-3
CASQLQRASTDTQYF
TGTGCCAGCCAACTTCAGCGGGCCTCCACAGATACGCAGTATTTT
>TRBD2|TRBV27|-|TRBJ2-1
CASSSLTFGRISGNSYNEQFF
TGTGCCAGCAGTTCTTTGACATTTGGGAGAATAAGCGGGAACTCCTACAATGAGCAGTTCTTC
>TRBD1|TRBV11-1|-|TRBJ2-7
CASSFLDRYEQYF
TGTGCCAGCAGCTTTCTGGACAGGTACGAGCAGTACTTC
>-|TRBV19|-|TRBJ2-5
CASKGLLETQYF
TGTGCCAGTAAGGGGTTACTGGAGACCCAGTACTTC
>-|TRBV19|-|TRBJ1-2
CASSTPGLNYGYTF
TGTGCCAGTAGTACACCGGGACTGAACTATGGCTACACCTTC
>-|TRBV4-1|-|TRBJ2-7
CASSQDLIVEQYF
TGCGCCAGCAGCCAAGATCTAATCGTCGAGCAGTACTTC
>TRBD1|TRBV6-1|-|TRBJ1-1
CASSERVAGGNTEAFF
TGTGCCAGCAGTGAGAGAGTGGCAGGGGGGAACACTGAAGCTTTCTTT
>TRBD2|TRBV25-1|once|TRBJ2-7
CASSLTSGLPYEQYF
TGTGCCAGCAGCTTGACTAGCGGACTACCCTACGAGCAGTACTTC
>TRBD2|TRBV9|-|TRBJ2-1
CASSEEVEVAGFDEQFF
TGTGCCAGCAGCGAGGAGGTAGAGGTAGCGGGATTCGATGAGCAGTTCTTC
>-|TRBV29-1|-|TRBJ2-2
CSAKPNLNTGELFF
TGCAGCGCCAAGCCTAACCTAAACACCGGGGAGCTGTTTTTT
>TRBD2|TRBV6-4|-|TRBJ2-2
CASSLLAGANTGELFF
TGTGCCAGCAGTCTTCTAGCGGGAGCGAACACCGGGGAGCTGTTTTTT